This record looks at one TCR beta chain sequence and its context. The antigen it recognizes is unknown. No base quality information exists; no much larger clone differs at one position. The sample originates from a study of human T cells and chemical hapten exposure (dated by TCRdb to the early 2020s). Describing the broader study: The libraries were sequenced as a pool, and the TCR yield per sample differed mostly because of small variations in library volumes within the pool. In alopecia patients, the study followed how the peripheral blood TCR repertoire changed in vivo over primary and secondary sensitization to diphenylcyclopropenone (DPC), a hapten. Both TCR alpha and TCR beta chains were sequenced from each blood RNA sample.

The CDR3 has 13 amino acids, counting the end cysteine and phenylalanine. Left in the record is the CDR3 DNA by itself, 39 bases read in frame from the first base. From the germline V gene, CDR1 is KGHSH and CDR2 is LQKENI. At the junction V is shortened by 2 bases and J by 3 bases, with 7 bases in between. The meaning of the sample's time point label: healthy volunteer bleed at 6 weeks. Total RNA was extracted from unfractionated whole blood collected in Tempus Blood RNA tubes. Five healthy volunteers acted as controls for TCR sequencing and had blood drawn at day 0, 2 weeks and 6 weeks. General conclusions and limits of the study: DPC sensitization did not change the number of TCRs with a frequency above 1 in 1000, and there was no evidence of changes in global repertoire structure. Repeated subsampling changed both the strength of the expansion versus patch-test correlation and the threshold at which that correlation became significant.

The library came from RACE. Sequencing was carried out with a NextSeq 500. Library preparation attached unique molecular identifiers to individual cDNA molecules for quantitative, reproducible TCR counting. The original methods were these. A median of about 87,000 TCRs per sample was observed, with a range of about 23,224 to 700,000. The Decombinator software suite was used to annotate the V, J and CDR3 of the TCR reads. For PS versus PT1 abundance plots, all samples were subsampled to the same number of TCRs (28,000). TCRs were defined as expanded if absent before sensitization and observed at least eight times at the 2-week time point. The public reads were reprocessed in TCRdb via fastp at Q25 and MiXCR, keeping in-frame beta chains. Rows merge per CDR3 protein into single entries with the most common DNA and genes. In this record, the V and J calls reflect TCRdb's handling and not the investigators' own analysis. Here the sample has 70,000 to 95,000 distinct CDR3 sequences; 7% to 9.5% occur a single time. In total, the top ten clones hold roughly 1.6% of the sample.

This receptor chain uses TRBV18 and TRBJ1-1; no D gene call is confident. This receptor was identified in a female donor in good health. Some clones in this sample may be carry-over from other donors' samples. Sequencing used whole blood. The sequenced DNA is TGTGCCAGCTCACCAAAGTCGGACACTGAAGCTTTCTTT. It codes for CASSPKSDTEAFF.